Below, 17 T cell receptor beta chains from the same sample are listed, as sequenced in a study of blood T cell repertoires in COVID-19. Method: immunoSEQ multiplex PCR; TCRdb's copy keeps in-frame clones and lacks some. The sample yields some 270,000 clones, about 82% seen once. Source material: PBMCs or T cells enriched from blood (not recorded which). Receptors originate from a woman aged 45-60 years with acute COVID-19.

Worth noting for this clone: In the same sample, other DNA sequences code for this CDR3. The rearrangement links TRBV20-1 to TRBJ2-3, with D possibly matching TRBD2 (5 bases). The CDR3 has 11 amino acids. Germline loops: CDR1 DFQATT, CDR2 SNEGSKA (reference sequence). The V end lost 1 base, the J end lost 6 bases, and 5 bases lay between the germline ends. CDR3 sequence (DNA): TGCAGTGCTAGAGGAGGGGATACGCAGTATTTT. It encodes CSARGGDTQYF.

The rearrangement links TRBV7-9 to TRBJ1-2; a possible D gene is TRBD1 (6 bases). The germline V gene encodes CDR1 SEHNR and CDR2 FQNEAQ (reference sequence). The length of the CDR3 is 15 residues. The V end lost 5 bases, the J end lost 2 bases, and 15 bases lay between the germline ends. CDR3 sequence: CASSPGQLANYGYTF. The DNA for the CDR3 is TGTGCCAGCAGCCCAGGACAGCTCGCCAACTATGGCTACACCTTC.

For the CDR3, the DNA is TGCAGCGTGGGACAGGGAAGGGAGACCCAGTACTTC. As protein: CSVGQGRETQYF. The rearrangement uses TRBV29-1 and TRBJ2-5; 9 nucleotides agree with TRBD1. The V and J ends lost 6 bases and 5 bases, in that order; junction bases with no gene match: 4. In germline, CDR1 is SQVTM, CDR2 ANQGSEA. The CDR3 length is 12 residues. Looking up the rest from reference TRBV29-1 and TRBJ2-5 gives the full variable domain: SAVISQKPSRDICQRGTSLTIQCQVDSQVTMMFWYRQQPGQSLTLIATANQGSEATYESGFVIDKFPISRPNLTFSTLTVSNMSPEDSSIYLCSVGQGRETQYFGPGTRLLVL.

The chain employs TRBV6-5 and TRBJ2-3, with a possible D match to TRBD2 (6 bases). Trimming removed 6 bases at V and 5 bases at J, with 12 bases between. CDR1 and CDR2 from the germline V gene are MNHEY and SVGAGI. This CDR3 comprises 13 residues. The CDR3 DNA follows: TGTGCCAGCAGGCAAGGGACTTTAGATACGCAGTATTTT. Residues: CASRQGTLDTQYF.

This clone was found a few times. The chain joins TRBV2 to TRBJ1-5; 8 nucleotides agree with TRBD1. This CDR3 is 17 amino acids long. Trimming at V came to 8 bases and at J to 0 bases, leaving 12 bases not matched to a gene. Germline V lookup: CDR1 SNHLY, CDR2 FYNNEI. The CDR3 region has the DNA TGTGCCAGCCAGGTAGACAGGGGATCATATAGCAATCAGCCCCAGCATTTT. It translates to CASQVDRGSYSNQPQHF.

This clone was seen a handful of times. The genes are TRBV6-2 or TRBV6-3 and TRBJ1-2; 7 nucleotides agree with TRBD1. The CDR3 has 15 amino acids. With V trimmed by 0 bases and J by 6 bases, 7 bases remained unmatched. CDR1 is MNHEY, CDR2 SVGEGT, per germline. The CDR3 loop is CASSYSGRGMNGYTF. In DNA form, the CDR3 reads TGTGCCAGCAGTTACTCTGGCAGGGGGATGAATGGCTACACCTTC.

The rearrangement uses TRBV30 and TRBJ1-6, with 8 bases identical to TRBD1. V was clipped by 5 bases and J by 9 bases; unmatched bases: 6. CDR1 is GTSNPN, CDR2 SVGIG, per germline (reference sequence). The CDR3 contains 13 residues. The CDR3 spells CAWQTGDRSPLHF. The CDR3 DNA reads TGTGCCTGGCAGACAGGGGATCGTTCACCCCTCCACTTT.

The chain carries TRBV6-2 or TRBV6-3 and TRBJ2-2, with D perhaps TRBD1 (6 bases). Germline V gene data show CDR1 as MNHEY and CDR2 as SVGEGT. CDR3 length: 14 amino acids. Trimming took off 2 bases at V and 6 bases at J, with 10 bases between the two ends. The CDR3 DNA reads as TGTGCCAGCAGTTACGTTGGGGGCTCCGGGGAGCTGTTTTTT. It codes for CASSYVGGSGELFF.

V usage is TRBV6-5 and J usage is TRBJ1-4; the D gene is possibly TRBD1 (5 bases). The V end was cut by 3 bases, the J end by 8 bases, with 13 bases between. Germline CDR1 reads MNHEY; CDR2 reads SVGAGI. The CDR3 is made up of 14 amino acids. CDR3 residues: CASSYRGGEEKLFF. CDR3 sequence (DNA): TGTGCCAGCAGTTATCGGGGAGGGGAGGAAAAACTGTTTTTT.

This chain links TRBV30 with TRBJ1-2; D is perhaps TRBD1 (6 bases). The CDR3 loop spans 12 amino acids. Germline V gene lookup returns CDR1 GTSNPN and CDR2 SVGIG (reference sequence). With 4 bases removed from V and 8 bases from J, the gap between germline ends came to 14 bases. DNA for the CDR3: TGTGCCTGGACCATGGGGGGGCCCGGCTACACCTTC. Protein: CAWTMGGPGYTF.

The CDR3 region is CAWSVVAGQETQYF. The CDR3 nucleotides are TGTGCCTGGAGTGTGGTAGCGGGGCAAGAGACCCAGTACTTC. V usage is TRBV30 and J usage is TRBJ2-5; TRBD2 aligns across 8 bases. J was trimmed by 2 bases and V by 0 bases; bases with no gene match: 2. From germline, CDR1 is GTSNPN and CDR2 SVGIG (reference sequence). This CDR3 has 14 amino acids. The complete variable domain, with remaining parts taken from reference TRBV30 and TRBJ2-5, reads SQTIHQWPATLVQPVGSPLSLECTVEGTSNPNLYWYRQAAGRGLQLLFYSVGIGQISSEVPQNLSASRPQDRQFILSSKKLLLSDSGFYLCAWSVVAGQETQYFGPGTRLLVL.

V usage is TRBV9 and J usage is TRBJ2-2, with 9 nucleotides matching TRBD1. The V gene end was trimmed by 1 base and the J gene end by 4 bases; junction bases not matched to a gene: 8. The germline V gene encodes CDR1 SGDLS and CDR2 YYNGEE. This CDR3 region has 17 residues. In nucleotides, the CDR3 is TGTGCCAGCAGCGTACCAAGGGGACAGGGATCCACCGGGGAGCTGTTTTTT. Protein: CASSVPRGQGSTGELFF. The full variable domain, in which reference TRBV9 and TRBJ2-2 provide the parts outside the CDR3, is DSGVTQTPKHLITATGQRVTLRCSPRSGDLSVYWYQQSLDQGLQFLIQYYNGEERAKGNILERFSAQQFPDLHSELNLSSLELGDSALYFCASSVPRGQGSTGELFFGEGSRLTVL.

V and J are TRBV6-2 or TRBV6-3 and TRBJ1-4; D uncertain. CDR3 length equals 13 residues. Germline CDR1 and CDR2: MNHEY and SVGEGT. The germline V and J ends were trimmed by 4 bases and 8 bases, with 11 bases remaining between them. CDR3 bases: TGTGCCAGCAGTTTATCGGGGAGGGAAAAACTGTTTTTT. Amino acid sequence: CASSLSGREKLFF.

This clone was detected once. The CDR3 region has the DNA TGTGCCACCAGCACCCCGGGACACCTGAACACCGGGGAGCTGTTTTTT. It specifies CATSTPGHLNTGELFF. The V and J genes are TRBV15 and TRBJ2-2; possibly TRBD1 for D (6 bases). The V gene lost 4 bases and the J gene lost 1 base, with 13 bases spanning the gap. Germline V lookup: CDR1 LNHNV, CDR2 YYDKDF (reference sequence). CDR3 length equals 16 residues.

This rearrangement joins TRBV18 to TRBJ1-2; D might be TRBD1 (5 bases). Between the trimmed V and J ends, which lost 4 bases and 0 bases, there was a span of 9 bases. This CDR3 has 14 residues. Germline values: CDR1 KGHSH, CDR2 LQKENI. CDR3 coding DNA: TGTGCCAGCTCACGGGGGGTTACTAACTATGGCTACACCTTC. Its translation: CASSRGVTNYGYTF.

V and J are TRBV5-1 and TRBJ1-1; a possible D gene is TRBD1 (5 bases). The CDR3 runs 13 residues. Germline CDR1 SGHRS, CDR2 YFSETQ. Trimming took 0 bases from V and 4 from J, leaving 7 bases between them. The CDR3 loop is CASSLEGFTEAFF. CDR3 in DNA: TGCGCCAGCAGCTTGGAGGGGTTCACTGAAGCTTTCTTT.

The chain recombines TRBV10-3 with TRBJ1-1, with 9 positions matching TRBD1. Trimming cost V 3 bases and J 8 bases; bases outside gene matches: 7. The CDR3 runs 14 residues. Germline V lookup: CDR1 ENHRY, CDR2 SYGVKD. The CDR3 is CAISEDRGSKEAFF. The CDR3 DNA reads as TGTGCCATCAGTGAAGACAGGGGGAGTAAGGAAGCTTTCTTT.